This T cell receptor (beta chain) was recorded in a study of Graves' ophthalmopathy and Graves' hyperthyroidism. Overall study findings and caveats: A model of 13 signatures distinguished ophthalmopathy from stable hyperthyroidism at approximately 90% sensitivity and approximately 81% specificity. The model forecast ophthalmopathy progression, reaching 60% to 71% sensitivity and approximately 72% specificity.

This clonotype was seen many times. No antigen is known for it. The study amplified TCR beta CDR3 regions using RNA transcripts. Investigators did first-round RT-PCR with HTBI primers, then second-round multiplex PCR. TCRdb re-derived calls from the multiplex PCR reads in MiXCR, one entry per CDR3 protein. The sample lists over 200,000 distinct CDR3 sequences, roughly 29% occurring once. Looked up from germline, CDR1 is MDHEN and CDR2 is SYDVKM. The CDR3 extends over 13 amino acids. The V gene lost 8 bases and the J gene lost 0 bases, with 11 bases spanning the gap. Diagnosis used clinical symptoms, serum thyroxine, TRAb, thyroid ultrasound and orbital computed tomography.

The chain employs TRBV28 and TRBJ2-7; D gene ambiguous. The origin of this receptor is a man aged 50-60 years with Graves' ophthalmopathy. The material sequenced was peripheral blood. The CDR3 here is CASETTPSYEQYF. The CDR3 DNA is TGTGCCAGCGAGACAACCCCCTCCTACGAGCAGTACTTC.